This T cell receptor beta chain is from a study of response to subunit inactivated influenza vaccine. Study-level findings and limits: Authors suggested that a seasonal influenza vaccination recruits few new T cells each time.

About this clonotype: Its specificity is not known.

TCRdb recomputed calls from the RT-PCR reads with MiXCR, one row per CDR3 protein. Among hundreds of thousands of distinct CDR3 sequences listed, 16% were seen once. V trimming: 2 bases; J trimming: 6 bases; junction bases outside the gene matches: 10. This CDR3 region has 15 residues. The germline CDR1 and CDR2 sequences are MDHEN and SYDVKM. The sample here was CD4+ T cells sorted from PBMCs, taken less than 30 months after vaccination. The gene calls are TRBV28 and TRBJ2-7; TRBD1 matches 7 bases. The clonotype comes from a man in his fifties or sixties who received an inactivated influenza vaccine. CDR3 region: CASSLPHRGALEQYF. CDR3 sequence (DNA): TGTGCCAGCAGTTTACCCCACAGGGGTGCCCTCGAGCAGTACTTC.